This TCR beta chain was retrieved from a study of beta chain features in type 1 diabetes. General study results and limits: TCRB repertoires of naive, central memory and Treg cells appeared more similar among patients than among healthy donors. VDJ junctions in type 1 diabetes patients carried more deletions and fewer insertions.

CD4+ cells of the naive, central memory, regulatory and stem cell-like memory types were sorted via CD45RO/CCR7/CD25/CD127/CD95/CD27. Sorting gave populations that all exceeded 95% purity. Remarks on this clone: Its antigen is undetermined.

Reverse transcription of all isolated RNA meant that expressed TCRB transcripts were sequenced. Clones were sequenced by immunoSEQ multiplex PCR, and TCRdb holds only the in-frame ones, with some missing. Seen here are around 340,000 clones, around 8% observed once, and the top ten hold approximately 0.44%. The CDR3 consists of 13 residues. Trimming took off 6 bases at V and 2 bases at J, with 13 bases between the two ends. Germline V gives CDR1 SQVTM, CDR2 ANQGSEA. The TCR sequence derives from a woman aged 18 to 35 in good health. Sequencing input: central memory CD4+ T cells from blood. The rearrangement uses TRBV29-1 and TRBJ1-1, with D perhaps TRBD1 (6 bases). The CDR3 loop is CSVGTFLNTEAFF. CDR3 coding DNA: TGCAGCGTGGGGACATTTTTAAACACTGAAGCTTTCTTT.